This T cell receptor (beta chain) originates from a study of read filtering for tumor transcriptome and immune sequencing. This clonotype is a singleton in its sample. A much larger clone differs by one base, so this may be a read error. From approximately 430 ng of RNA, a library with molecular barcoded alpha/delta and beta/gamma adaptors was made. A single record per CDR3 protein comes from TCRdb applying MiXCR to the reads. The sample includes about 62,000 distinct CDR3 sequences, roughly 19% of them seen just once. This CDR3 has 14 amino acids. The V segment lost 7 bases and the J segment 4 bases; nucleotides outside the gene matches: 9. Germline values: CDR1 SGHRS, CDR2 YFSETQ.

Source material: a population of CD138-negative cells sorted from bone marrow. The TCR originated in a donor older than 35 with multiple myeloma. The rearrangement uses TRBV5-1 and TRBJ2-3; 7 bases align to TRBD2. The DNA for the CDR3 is TGCGCCAGCGGACTAGTGGGAGGCCCAGATACGCAGTATTTT. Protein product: CASGLVGGPDTQYF.